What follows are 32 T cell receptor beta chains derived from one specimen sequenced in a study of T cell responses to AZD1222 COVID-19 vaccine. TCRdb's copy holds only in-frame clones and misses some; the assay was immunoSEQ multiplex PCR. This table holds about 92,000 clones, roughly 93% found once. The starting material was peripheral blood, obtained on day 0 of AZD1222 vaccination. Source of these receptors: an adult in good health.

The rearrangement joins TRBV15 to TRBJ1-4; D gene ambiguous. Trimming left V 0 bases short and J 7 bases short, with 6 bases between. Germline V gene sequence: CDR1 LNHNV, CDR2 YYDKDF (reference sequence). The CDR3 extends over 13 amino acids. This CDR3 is CATSRDRGEKLFF. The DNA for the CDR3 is TGTGCCACCAGCAGAGATCGTGGTGAAAAACTGTTTTTT. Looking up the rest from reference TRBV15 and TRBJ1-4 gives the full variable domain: DAMVIQNPRYQVTQFGKPVTLSCSQTLNHNVMYWYQQKSSQAPKLLFHYYDKDFNNEADTPDNFQSRRPNTSFCFLDIRSPGLGDTAMYLCATSRDRGEKLFFGSGTQLSVL.

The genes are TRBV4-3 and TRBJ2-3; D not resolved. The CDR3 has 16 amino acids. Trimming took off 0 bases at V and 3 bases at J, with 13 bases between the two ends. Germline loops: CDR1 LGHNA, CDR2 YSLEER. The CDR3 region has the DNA TGCGCCAGCAGCCAAGATGTGGTCTACGAAACAGATACGCAGTATTTT. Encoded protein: CASSQDVVYETDTQYF.

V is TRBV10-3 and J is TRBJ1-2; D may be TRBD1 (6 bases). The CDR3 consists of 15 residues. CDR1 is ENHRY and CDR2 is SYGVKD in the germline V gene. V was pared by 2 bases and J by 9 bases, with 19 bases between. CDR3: CAISEPGQGPERYTF. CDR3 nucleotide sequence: TGTGCCATCAGTGAGCCGGGCCAGGGGCCTGAGCGCTACACCTTC.

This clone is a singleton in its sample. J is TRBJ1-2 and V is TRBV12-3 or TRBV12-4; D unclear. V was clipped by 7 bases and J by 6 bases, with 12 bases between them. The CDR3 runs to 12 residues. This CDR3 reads CASKMGEDGYTF. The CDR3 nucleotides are TGTGCCAGCAAAATGGGAGAGGATGGCTACACCTTC.

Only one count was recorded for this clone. Here the CDR3 reads CASSPGRGGEQYF. The CDR3 region has the DNA TGCGCCAGCAGCCCCGGCAGGGGAGGGGAGCAGTACTTC. The V call is TRBV5-1, the J call TRBJ2-7, with D perhaps matching TRBD2 (7 bases). The CDR3 spans 13 residues. Deletions cut 4 bases from V and 7 bases from J, with 15 bases between. CDR1 SGHRS and CDR2 YFSETQ come from the germline V gene.

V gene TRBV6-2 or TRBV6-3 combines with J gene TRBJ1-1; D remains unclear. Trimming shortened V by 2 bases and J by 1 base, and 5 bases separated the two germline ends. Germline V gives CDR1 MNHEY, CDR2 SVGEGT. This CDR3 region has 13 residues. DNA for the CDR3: TGTGCCAGCAGTTACCTGGAGAACACTGAAGCTTTCTTT. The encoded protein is CASSYLENTEAFF.

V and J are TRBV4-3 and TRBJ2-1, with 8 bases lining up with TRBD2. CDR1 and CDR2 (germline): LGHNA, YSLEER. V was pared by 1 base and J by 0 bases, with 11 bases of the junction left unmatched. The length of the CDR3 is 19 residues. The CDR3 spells CASSQGALAASSSYNEQFF. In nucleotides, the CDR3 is TGCGCCAGCAGCCAAGGGGCACTAGCGGCTTCGAGCTCCTACAATGAGCAGTTCTTC.

The CDR3 DNA sequence: TGTGCCAGCAGCTTAGGCGCAGGGAGGGGCACTGAAGCTTTCTTT. This sequence encodes CASSLGAGRGTEAFF. The V call is TRBV7-9, the J call TRBJ1-1; D perhaps matches TRBD1 (5 bases). Germline V gene data show CDR1 as SEHNR and CDR2 as FQNEAQ (reference sequence). The germline V and J ends were trimmed by 1 base and 4 bases, with 13 bases remaining between them. The CDR3 is 15 residues long.

The CDR3 here is CASVSLANYGYTF. CDR3 nucleotide sequence: TGTGCCAGCGTTTCCTTGGCTAACTATGGCTACACCTTC. The chain couples TRBV28 to TRBJ1-2; D remains ambiguous. V gave up 8 bases and J gave up 0 bases, with 10 bases separating them. CDR1 MDHEN and CDR2 SYDVKM come from the germline V gene. The CDR3 is made up of 13 amino acids.

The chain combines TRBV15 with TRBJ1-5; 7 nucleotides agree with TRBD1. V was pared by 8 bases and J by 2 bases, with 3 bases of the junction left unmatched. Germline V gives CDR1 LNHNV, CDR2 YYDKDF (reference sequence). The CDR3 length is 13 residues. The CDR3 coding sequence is TGTGCCACCTCGGGACAGCGCAATCAGCCCCAGCATTTT. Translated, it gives CATSGQRNQPQHF.

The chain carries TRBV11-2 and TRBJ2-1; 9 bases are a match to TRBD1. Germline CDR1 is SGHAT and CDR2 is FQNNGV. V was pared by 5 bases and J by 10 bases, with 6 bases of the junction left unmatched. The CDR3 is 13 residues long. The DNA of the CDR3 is TGTGCCAGCAGCCAGATAACAGGGGGCGAGCAGTTCTTC. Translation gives CASSQITGGEQFF. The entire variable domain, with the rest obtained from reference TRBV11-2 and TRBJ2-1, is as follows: EAGVAQSPRYKIIEKRQSVAFWCNPISGHATLYWYQQILGQGPKLLIQFQNNGVVDDSQLPKDRFSAERLKGVDSTLKIQPAKLEDSAVYLCASSQITGGEQFFGPGTRLTVL.

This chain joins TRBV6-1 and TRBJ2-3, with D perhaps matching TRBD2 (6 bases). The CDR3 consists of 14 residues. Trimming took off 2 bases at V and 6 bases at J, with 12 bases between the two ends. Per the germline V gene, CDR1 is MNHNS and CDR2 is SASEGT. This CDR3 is CASSEWAGSDTQYF. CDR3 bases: TGTGCCAGCAGTGAATGGGCGGGGTCTGATACGCAGTATTTT.

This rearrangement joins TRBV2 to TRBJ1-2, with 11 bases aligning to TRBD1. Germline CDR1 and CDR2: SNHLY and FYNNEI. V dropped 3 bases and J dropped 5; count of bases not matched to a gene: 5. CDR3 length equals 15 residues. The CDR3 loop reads CASSERTGGGYGYTF. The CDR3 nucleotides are TGTGCCAGCAGTGAGAGGACAGGGGGCGGTTATGGCTACACCTTC.

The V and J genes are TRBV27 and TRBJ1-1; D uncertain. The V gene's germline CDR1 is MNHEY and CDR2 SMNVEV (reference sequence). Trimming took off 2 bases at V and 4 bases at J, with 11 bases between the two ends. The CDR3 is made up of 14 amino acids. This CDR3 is CASSLAPKGTEAFF. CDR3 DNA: TGTGCCAGCAGTTTAGCCCCGAAGGGCACTGAAGCTTTCTTT.

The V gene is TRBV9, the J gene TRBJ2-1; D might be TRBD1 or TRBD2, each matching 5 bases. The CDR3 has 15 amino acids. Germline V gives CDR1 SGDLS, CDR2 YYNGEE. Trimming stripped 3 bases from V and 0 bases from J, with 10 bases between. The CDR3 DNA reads TGTGCCAGCAGCGGGGGGTCAAGCTCCTACAATGAGCAGTTCTTC. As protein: CASSGGSSSYNEQFF.

The CDR3 protein is CASSLGINYGYTF. In DNA, the CDR3 is TGTGCCAGCTCCCTCGGGATAAACTATGGCTACACCTTC. The chain employs TRBV6-5 and TRBJ1-2; D is undetermined. This CDR3 is built from 13 residues. The germline V and J ends were trimmed by 8 bases and 2 bases, with 12 bases remaining between them. The V gene's germline CDR1 is MNHEY and CDR2 SVGAGI.

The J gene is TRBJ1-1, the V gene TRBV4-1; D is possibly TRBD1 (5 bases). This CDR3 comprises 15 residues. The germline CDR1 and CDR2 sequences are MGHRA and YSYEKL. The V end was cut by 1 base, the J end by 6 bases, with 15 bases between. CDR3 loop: CASSQGQGLSAEAFF. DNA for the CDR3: TGCGCCAGCAGCCAAGGGCAGGGCTTATCCGCTGAAGCTTTCTTT.

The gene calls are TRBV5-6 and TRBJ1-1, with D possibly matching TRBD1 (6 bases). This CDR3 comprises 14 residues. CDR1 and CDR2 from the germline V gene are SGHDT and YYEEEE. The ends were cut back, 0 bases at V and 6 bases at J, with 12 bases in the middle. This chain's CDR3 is CASSLDPRGAEAFF. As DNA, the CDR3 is TGTGCCAGCAGCTTGGATCCCAGGGGCGCTGAAGCTTTCTTT.

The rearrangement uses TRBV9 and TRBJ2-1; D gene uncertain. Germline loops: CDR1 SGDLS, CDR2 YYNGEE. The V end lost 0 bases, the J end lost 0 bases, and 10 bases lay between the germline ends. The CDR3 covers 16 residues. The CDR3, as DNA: TGTGCCAGCAGCGTAGGGAGAACACCCTCCTACAATGAGCAGTTCTTC. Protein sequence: CASSVGRTPSYNEQFF. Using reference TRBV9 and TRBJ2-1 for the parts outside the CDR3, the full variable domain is DSGVTQTPKHLITATGQRVTLRCSPRSGDLSVYWYQQSLDQGLQFLIQYYNGEERAKGNILERFSAQQFPDLHSELNLSSLELGDSALYFCASSVGRTPSYNEQFFGPGTRLTVL.

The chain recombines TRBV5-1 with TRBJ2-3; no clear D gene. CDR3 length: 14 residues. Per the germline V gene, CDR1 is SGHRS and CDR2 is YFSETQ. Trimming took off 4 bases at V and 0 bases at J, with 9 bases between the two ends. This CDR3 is CASSVQESTDTQYF. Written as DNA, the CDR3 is TGCGCCAGCAGCGTGCAGGAAAGCACAGATACGCAGTATTTT.

The CDR3 DNA follows: TGCGCCAGCAGCTTGGGGGCAACAGATGAGCAGTTCTTC. Encoded protein: CASSLGATDEQFF. The V and J genes are TRBV5-1 and TRBJ2-1; no reliable D call. Between the trimmed V and J ends, which lost 0 bases and 8 bases, there was a span of 9 bases. Germline CDR1 reads SGHRS; CDR2 reads YFSETQ. The CDR3 has 13 amino acids. Variable domain in full (rest from reference TRBV5-1 and TRBJ2-1): KAGVTQTPRYLIKTRGQQVTLSCSPISGHRSVSWYQQTPGQGLQFLFEYFSETQRNKGNFPGRFSGRQFSNSRSEMNVSTLELGDSALYLCASSLGATDEQFFGPGTRLTVL.

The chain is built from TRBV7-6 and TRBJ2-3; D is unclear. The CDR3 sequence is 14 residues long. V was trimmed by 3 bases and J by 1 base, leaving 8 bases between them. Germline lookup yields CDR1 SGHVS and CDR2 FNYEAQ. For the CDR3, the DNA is TGTGCCAGCAGCTTGGGGTTGGGCACAGATACGCAGTATTTT. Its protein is CASSLGLGTDTQYF. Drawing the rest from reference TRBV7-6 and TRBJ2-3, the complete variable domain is GAGVSQSPRYKVTKRGQDVALRCDPISGHVSLYWYRQALGQGPEFLTYFNYEAQQDKSGLPNDRFSAERPEGSISTLTIQRTEQRDSAMYRCASSLGLGTDTQYFGPGTRLTVL.

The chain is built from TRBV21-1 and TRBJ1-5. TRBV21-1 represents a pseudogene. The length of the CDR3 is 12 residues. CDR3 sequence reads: CASSNLGQPQHF. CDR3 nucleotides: TGTGCCAGCAGCAATTTGGGTCAGCCCCAGCATTTT.

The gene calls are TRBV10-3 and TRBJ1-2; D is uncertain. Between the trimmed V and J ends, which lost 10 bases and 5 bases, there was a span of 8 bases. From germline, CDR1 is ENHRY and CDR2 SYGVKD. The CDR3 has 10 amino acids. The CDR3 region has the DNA TGTGCCACCTACAGATATGGCTACACCTTC. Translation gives CATYRYGYTF.

The DNA of the CDR3 is TGTGCCTGGAGTGTCTACAGGGGGCGCGAGAGTAATTCACCCCTCCACTTT. Residues: CAWSVYRGRESNSPLHF. This rearrangement joins TRBV30 to TRBJ1-6, with 9 bases lining up with TRBD1. J lost 6 bases, V lost 0 bases, and 9 bases had no gene match. This CDR3 has 17 residues. Germline CDR1 reads GTSNPN; CDR2 reads SVGIG (reference sequence).

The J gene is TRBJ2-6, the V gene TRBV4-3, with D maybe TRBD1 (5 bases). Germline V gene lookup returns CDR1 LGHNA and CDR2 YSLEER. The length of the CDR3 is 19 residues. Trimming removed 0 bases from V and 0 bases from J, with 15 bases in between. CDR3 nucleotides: TGCGCCAGCAGCCAAGATCGTCAGGGCTTTAACTCTGGGGCCAACGTCCTGACTTTC. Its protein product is CASSQDRQGFNSGANVLTF.

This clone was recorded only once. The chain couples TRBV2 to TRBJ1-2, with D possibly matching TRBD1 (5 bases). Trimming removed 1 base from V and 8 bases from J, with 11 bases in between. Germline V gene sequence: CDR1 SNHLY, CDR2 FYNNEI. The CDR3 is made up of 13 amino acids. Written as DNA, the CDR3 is TGTGCCAGCAGTGAAGGTCTTAGGGACGGCTACACCTTC. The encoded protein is CASSEGLRDGYTF.

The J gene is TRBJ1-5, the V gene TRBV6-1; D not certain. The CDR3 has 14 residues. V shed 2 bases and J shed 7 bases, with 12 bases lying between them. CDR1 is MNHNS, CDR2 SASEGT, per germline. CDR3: CASSERGLGQPQHF. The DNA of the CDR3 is TGTGCCAGCAGTGAAAGAGGATTGGGCCAGCCCCAGCATTTT.

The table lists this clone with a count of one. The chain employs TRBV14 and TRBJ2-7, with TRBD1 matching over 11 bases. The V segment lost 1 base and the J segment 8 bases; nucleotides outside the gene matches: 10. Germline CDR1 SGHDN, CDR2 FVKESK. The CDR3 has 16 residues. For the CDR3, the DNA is TGTGCCAGCAGCCAAGCTTTTGGGACAGGGGGTCCTCAGCAGTACTTC. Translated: CASSQAFGTGGPQQYF.

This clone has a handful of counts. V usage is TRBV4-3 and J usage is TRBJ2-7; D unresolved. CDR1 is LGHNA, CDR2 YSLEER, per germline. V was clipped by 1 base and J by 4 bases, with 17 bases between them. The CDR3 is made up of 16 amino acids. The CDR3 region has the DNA TGCGCCAGCAGCCAAGTATCTTACAGAGATACATACGAGCAGTACTTC. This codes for CASSQVSYRDTYEQYF.

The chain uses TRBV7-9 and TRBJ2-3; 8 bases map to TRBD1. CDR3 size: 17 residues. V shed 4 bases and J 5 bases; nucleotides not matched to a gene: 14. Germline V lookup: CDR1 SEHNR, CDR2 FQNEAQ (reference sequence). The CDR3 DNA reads TGTGCCAGCAGCTGGAGGGCAGGGGGCTTTTTAGGAGATACGCAGTATTTT. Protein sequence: CASSWRAGGFLGDTQYF.

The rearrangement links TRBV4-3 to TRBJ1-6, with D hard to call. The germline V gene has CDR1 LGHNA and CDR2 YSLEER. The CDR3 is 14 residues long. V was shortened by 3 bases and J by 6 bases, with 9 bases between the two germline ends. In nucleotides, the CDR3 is TGCGCCAGCAGCCATCGACAAGTTAATTCACCCCTCCACTTT. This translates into CASSHRQVNSPLHF.